The rows below give T cell receptor beta chains drawn from one sample of a study of T cell changes during pregnancy in multiple sclerosis. The method was immunoSEQ multiplex PCR; TCRdb's version includes in-frame clones alone and lacks a portion of them. The table includes 85,000 to 90,000 clones, approximately 93% detected once. Sample: peripheral blood, taken after pregnancy. These TCRs come from a female donor in good health, enrolled as a control in a pregnancy study. Both conserved end residues are part of each CDR3. A D gene is named only where the DNA matches it firmly. Size values are once, few and many counts, or a class for expanded clones, and some rows have none.

j_gene	d_gene	v_gene	abundance	len	CDR3aa	CDR3nt
TRBJ2-5	TRBD1	TRBV4-1	NA	16	CASSLTRNTGGETQYF	TGCGCCAGCAGCCTAACGAGGAATACAGGGGGGGAGACCCAGTACTTC
TRBJ2-1	TRBD2	TRBV7-9	NA	14	CASSLGLADNEQFF	TGTGCCAGCAGCTTAGGGCTAGCGGACAATGAGCAGTTCTTC
TRBJ2-2	TRBD1	TRBV4-1	NA	16	CASSQDPGGNTGELFF	TGCGCCAGCAGCCAAGACCCAGGGGGAAACACCGGGGAGCTGTTTTTT
TRBJ1-2	TRBD1	TRBV28	NA	16	CASTPTPRQGNRGYTF	TGTGCCAGCACCCCTACTCCAAGACAGGGTAATCGTGGCTACACCTTC
TRBJ1-5	NA	TRBV6-1	NA	15	CASSSPPTGKVDGHF	TGTGCCAGCAGTTCCCCCCCGACAGGAAAGGTGGATGGGCATTTT
TRBJ2-7	TRBD2	TRBV4-1	NA	16	CASSQPLLGTRDEQYF	TGCGCCAGCAGCCAACCCCTACTAGGGACTAGGGACGAGCAGTACTTC
TRBJ2-7	TRBD2	TRBV5-8	NA	15	CASRTLAGGIYEQYF	TGTGCCAGCAGAACCTTAGCGGGGGGCATTTACGAGCAGTACTTC
TRBJ1-5	NA	TRBV28	NA	16	CASSRRQSSSNQPQHF	TGTGCCAGCAGCCGAAGACAGAGTAGCAGCAATCAGCCCCAGCATTTT
TRBJ2-2	NA	TRBV7-9	NA	14	CASSPPPNTGELFF	TGTGCCAGCAGCCCTCCCCCTAACACCGGGGAGCTGTTTTTT
TRBJ2-3	NA	TRBV7-8	once	16	CASSSEYSGGGDTQYF	TGTGCCAGCAGCTCCGAATACTCGGGTGGGGGGGATACGCAGTATTTT
TRBJ1-5	TRBD1	TRBV9	NA	15	CASSEGSGQLQPQHF	TGTGCCAGCAGCGAGGGGTCGGGACAGCTTCAGCCCCAGCATTTT
TRBJ1-3	NA	TRBV9	once	15	CASSGGQFSGNTIYF	TGTGCCAGCAGCGGTGGACAGTTCTCTGGAAACACCATATATTTT
TRBJ2-7	NA	TRBV6-1	once	14	CASSARDNSYEQYF	TGTGCCAGCAGCGCCCGGGACAACTCCTACGAGCAGTACTTC
TRBJ2-1	NA	TRBV4-2	once	15	CASSQEPGVKNEQFF	TGTGCCAGCAGCCAAGAGCCGGGGGTAAAGAATGAGCAGTTCTTC
TRBJ2-1	NA	TRBV28	once	15	CASSLSGSAGNEQFF	TGTGCCAGCAGTTTATCCGGGTCAGCGGGCAATGAGCAGTTCTTC
TRBJ1-6	NA	TRBV27	NA	15	CASSLSSGKASPLHF	TGTGCCAGCAGTTTATCGTCAGGGAAGGCGTCACCCCTCCACTTT
TRBJ1-5	TRBD1	TRBV28	NA	16	CASSLPTGLGNQPQHF	TGTGCCAGCAGTTTACCGACAGGGTTGGGCAATCAGCCCCAGCATTTT
TRBJ2-1	TRBD1	TRBV30	NA	16	CAWSSPDRGRYNEQFF	TGTGCCTGGAGTTCCCCGGACAGGGGAAGGTACAATGAGCAGTTCTTC
TRBJ2-1	TRBD2	TRBV28	NA	15	CASSPRLAGGNEQFF	TGTGCCAGCAGTCCAAGACTAGCGGGAGGGAATGAGCAGTTCTTC
TRBJ1-5	TRBD1	TRBV6-1	NA	14	CASSGTGRVQPQHF	TGTGCCAGCAGTGGGACAGGGAGGGTTCAGCCCCAGCATTTT
TRBJ2-1	TRBD2	TRBV4-2	NA	16	CASSQGLAGGPNEQFF	TGTGCCAGCAGCCAAGGCTTAGCGGGAGGGCCCAATGAGCAGTTCTTC
TRBJ1-3	NA	TRBV27	NA	13	CASSPGLRNTIYF	TGTGCCAGCAGCCCGGGACTTAGAAACACCATATATTTT
TRBJ1-1	TRBD1	TRBV29-1	NA	15	CSVEGGTGEISEAFF	TGCAGCGTTGAAGGGGGGACAGGGGAAATTTCTGAAGCTTTCTTT
TRBJ2-3	NA	TRBV27	NA	13	CASGIDYTDTQYF	TGTGCCAGCGGAATTGACTACACAGATACGCAGTATTTT
TRBJ2-1	NA	TRBV28	few	13	CASSLPNLGEQFF	TGTGCCAGCAGTTTACCGAATCTAGGTGAGCAGTTCTTC
TRBJ2-7	NA	TRBV4-1	NA	15	CASSQEATRTYEQYF	TGCGCCAGCAGCCAAGAAGCTACGAGGACCTACGAGCAGTACTTC
TRBJ2-1	TRBD2	TRBV6-5	NA	14	CASSSGGSVHEQFF	TGTGCCAGCAGTTCGGGCGGGAGTGTCCATGAGCAGTTCTTC
TRBJ2-1	TRBD2	TRBV27	NA	18	CASSLGQGDVAGGNEQFF	TGTGCCAGCAGTTTGGGGCAGGGGGACGTAGCGGGAGGAAATGAGCAGTTCTTC
TRBJ2-1	TRBD2	TRBV27	NA	16	CASSLTLAGGYNEQFF	TGTGCCAGCAGTTTGACACTAGCGGGAGGGTACAATGAGCAGTTCTTC
TRBJ1-5	NA	TRBV30	NA	13	CAWSEGGNQPQHF	TGTGCCTGGAGTGAAGGAGGGAATCAGCCCCAGCATTTT
TRBJ1-1	NA	TRBV28	NA	14	CASSLGEGNTEAFF	TGTGCCAGCAGTTTAGGGGAGGGGAACACTGAAGCTTTCTTT
TRBJ1-1	TRBD1	TRBV28	once	16	CASTAGQGLTQTEAFF	TGTGCCAGCACCGCGGGACAGGGTTTAACTCAAACTGAAGCTTTCTTT
TRBJ2-3	TRBD2	TRBV7-9	NA	17	CASSVTGGLTSTDTQYF	TGTGCCTCGTCGGTGACGGGAGGGTTGACTAGCACAGATACGCAGTATTTT
TRBJ2-3	NA	TRBV6-5	NA	16	CASSYSPEISTDTQYF	TGTGCCAGCAGTTACTCACCCGAGATCAGCACAGATACGCAGTATTTT
TRBJ2-1	TRBD2	TRBV28	once	16	CASYKLAGEGYNEQFF	TGTGCCAGTTATAAATTAGCGGGAGAAGGGTACAATGAGCAGTTCTTC
TRBJ2-6	TRBD1	TRBV11-2	NA	19	CASRSFRQGPLSGANVLTF	TGTGCCAGCCGATCGTTTAGACAGGGCCCTCTCTCTGGGGCCAACGTCCTGACTTTC
TRBJ1-5	NA	TRBV7-6	NA	14	CASSYGVGNQPQHF	TGTGCCAGCAGCTACGGGGTTGGCAATCAGCCCCAGCATTTT
TRBJ2-1	TRBD2	TRBV14	NA	13	CASSQETSGEQFF	TGTGCCAGCAGCCAAGAGACTAGCGGTGAGCAGTTCTTC
TRBJ2-2	TRBD2	TRBV28	NA	12	CASSESGRELFF	TGTGCCAGCAGTGAAAGCGGGAGGGAGCTGTTTTTT
TRBJ2-1	NA	TRBV28	NA	12	CASSPYTNEQFF	TGTGCCAGCAGTCCATACACGAATGAGCAGTTCTTC
TRBJ1-4	NA	TRBV28	NA	14	CASSLGPFEEKLFF	TGTGCCAGCAGTTTGGGGCCGTTTGAGGAAAAACTGTTTTTT
TRBJ1-1	NA	TRBV6-5	NA	13	CASSYGRDTEAFF	TGTGCCAGCAGTTACGGGAGGGACACTGAAGCTTTCTTT
TRBJ2-7	NA	TRBV28	NA	13	CASRPQGRYEQYF	TGTGCCAGCAGACCACAGGGCAGGTACGAGCAGTACTTC
TRBJ1-2	NA	TRBV19	NA	13	CASRSGGAYGYTF	TGTGCCAGTAGATCTGGGGGGGCCTATGGCTACACCTTC
TRBJ2-7	NA	TRBV18	NA	14	CASSQRQPRYEQYF	TGTGCCAGCTCACAAAGACAGCCCCGTTACGAGCAGTACTTC
TRBJ2-1	NA	TRBV27	NA	14	CASSGISSYNEQFF	TGTGCCAGCTCCGGGATTAGCTCCTACAATGAGCAGTTCTTC